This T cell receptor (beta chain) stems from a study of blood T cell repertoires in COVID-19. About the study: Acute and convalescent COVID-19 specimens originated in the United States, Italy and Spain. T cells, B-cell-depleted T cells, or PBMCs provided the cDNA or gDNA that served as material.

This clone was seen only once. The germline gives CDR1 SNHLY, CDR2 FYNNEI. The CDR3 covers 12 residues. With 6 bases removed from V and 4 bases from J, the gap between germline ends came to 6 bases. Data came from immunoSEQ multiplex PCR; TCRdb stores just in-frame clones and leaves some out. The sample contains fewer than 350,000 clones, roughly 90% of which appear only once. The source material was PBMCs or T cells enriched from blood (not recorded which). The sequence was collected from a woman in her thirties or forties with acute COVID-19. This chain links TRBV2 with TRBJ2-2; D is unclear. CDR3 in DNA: TGTGCCAGCAGGCGCCCCACCGGGGAGCTGTTTTTT. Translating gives CASRRPTGELFF. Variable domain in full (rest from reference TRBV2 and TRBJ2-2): EPEVTQTPSHQVTQMGQEVILRCVPISNHLYFYWYRQILGQKVEFLVSFYNNEISEKSEIFDDQFSVERPDGSNFTLKIRSTKLEDSAMYFCASRRPTGELFFGEGSRLTVL.